The present T cell receptor beta chain was sequenced within a study of blood T cell repertoires in COVID-19. Study-level background: Acute and convalescent COVID-19 specimens originated in the United States, Italy and Spain. From T cells, B-cell-depleted T cells, or PBMCs came the material, which was cDNA or gDNA.

The trim removed 5 bases at V and 5 bases at J, leaving 11 bases unmatched. CDR3 length equals 17 residues. The germline CDR1 and CDR2 sequences are MGHRA and YSYEKL. TCRdb's table, derived via immunoSEQ multiplex PCR, lists solely in-frame clones and lacks some. The table shows 100,000 to 130,000 clones, with 60% to 85% occurring only once. Sequencing used peripheral blood. This chain connects TRBV4-1 to TRBJ2-5; 13 bases agree with TRBD2. The source is a man in his 70s with acute or convalescent COVID-19. CDR3 region: CASSYSGTSGVGETQYF. In DNA form, the CDR3 reads TGCGCCAGCAGCTACTCCGGGACTAGCGGGGTTGGGGAGACCCAGTACTTC.